Presented here are 12 T cell receptor beta chains from one specimen sequenced in a study of cytomegalovirus exposure and HLA in healthy donors. Vbeta (60) and Jbeta (13) primers were used in the PCR. Here immunoSEQ multiplex PCR was the method, and the copy in TCRdb shows in-frame clones only, minus some. The top ten hold about 12% of the sample, which has roughly 45,000 clones, 63% seen once. The sample was PBMCs. The origin of the receptors is a man aged 55 to 70 in good health and CMV-seropositive.

The chain is built from TRBV29-1 and TRBJ2-3; 8 bases agree with TRBD1. Unmatched junction bases numbered 8, after V lost 4 bases and J lost 5 bases. Germline V lookup: CDR1 SQVTM, CDR2 ANQGSEA. The CDR3 is made up of 14 amino acids. CDR3 nucleotide sequence: TGCAGCGTTGGTAACAGGGGGTACTTAGATACGCAGTATTTT. This gives the protein CSVGNRGYLDTQYF.

The chain couples TRBV25-1 to TRBJ2-1; 11 positions match TRBD2. V dropped 3 bases and J dropped 7; count of bases not matched to a gene: 11. The CDR3 totals 17 residues. The V gene's germline CDR1 is MGHDK and CDR2 SYGVNS. The CDR3 loop is CASSDSLPLAGGNEQFF. The CDR3 DNA is TGTGCCAGCAGTGATTCTCTTCCCCTAGCGGGAGGAAATGAGCAGTTCTTC. The whole variable domain, remainder taken from reference TRBV25-1 and TRBJ2-1, is EADIYQTPRYLVIGTGKKITLECSQTMGHDKMYWYQQDPGMELHLIHYSYGVNSTEKGDLSSESTVSRIRTEHFPLTLESARPSHTSQYLCASSDSLPLAGGNEQFFGPGTRLTVL.

V is TRBV28 and J is TRBJ2-3; TRBD1 might be the D (5 bases). CDR1 MDHEN and CDR2 SYDVKM come from the germline V gene. V lost 3 bases and J 6 bases, leaving 16 bases between the germline ends. This CDR3 has 15 residues. CDR3 in amino acids: CASSLEGVGRDTQYF. In DNA form, the CDR3 reads TGTGCCAGCAGTTTGGAAGGGGTCGGCCGGGATACGCAGTATTTT.

The rearrangement joins TRBV11-3 to TRBJ2-7, with 9 bases identical to TRBD1. J lost 6 bases, V lost 0 bases, and 6 bases had no gene match. Germline V gene sequence: CDR1 SGHNT, CDR2 YENEEA. The length of the CDR3 is 15 residues. CDR3 amino acids: CASSLDGDRAREQYF. The CDR3 region has the DNA TGTGCCAGCAGCTTAGACGGGGACAGGGCTCGCGAGCAGTACTTC.

The chain carries TRBV5-4 and TRBJ2-7; 9 positions match TRBD1. The CDR3 runs 13 residues. CDR1 SGHNT and CDR2 YYREEE come from the germline V gene (reference sequence). The V gene end was trimmed by 3 bases and the J gene end by 6 bases; junction bases not matched to a gene: 4. In DNA form, the CDR3 reads TGTGCCAGCAGCTCCCGACAGGGGGGCGAGCAGTACTTC. The encoded protein is CASSSRQGGEQYF. Looking up the rest from reference TRBV5-4 and TRBJ2-7 gives the full variable domain: ETGVTQSPTHLIKTRGQQVTLRCSSQSGHNTVSWYQQALGQGPQFIFQYYREEENGRGNFPPRFSGLQFPNYSSELNVNALELDDSALYLCASSSRQGGEQYFGPGTRLTVT.

This clone was seen only a few times. V and J are TRBV29-1 and TRBJ2-2; 7 bases fit TRBD2. J lost 4 bases, V lost 1 base, and 6 bases had no gene match. From germline, CDR1 is SQVTM and CDR2 ANQGSEA. This CDR3 contains 15 residues. The CDR3 spells CSVEVGSGGTGELFF. CDR3 in DNA: TGCAGCGTTGAAGTGGGATCGGGGGGCACCGGGGAGCTGTTTTTT.

This chain uses TRBV11-1 with TRBJ2-5; D perhaps matches TRBD2 (5 bases). This CDR3 comprises 15 residues. Germline lookup yields CDR1 SGHAT and CDR2 FQDESV (reference sequence). Deletions cut 3 bases from V and 0 bases from J, with 11 bases between. Written as DNA, the CDR3 is TGTGCCAGCAGCTTCGGCCTAGCTTACCAAGAGACCCAGTACTTC. Translation gives CASSFGLAYQETQYF.

This rearrangement joins TRBV4-3 to TRBJ2-1, with 9 bases aligning to TRBD2. Trimming at V came to 0 bases and at J to 2 bases, leaving 2 bases not matched to a gene. The CDR3 runs to 16 residues. CDR1 and CDR2 from the germline V gene are LGHNA and YSLEER. This CDR3 reads CASSQDRLAAYNEQFF. CDR3 in DNA: TGCGCCAGCAGCCAAGATAGACTAGCGGCCTACAATGAGCAGTTCTTC.

This chain joins TRBV27 and TRBJ1-2, with D possibly being TRBD1 (6 bases). Germline V gene sequence: CDR1 MNHEY, CDR2 SMNVEV (reference sequence). V gave up 3 bases and J gave up 2 bases, with 16 bases separating them. CDR3 length equals 16 residues. The CDR3: CASSFRAGDLNYGYTF. The CDR3 bases are TGTGCCAGCAGTTTTAGGGCAGGGGATCTAAACTATGGCTACACCTTC.

This chain links TRBV7-6 with TRBJ2-2; TRBD2 matches at 8 bases. This CDR3 is 14 amino acids long. J lost 7 bases, V lost 5 bases, and 6 bases had no gene match. Germline CDR1 is SGHVS and CDR2 is FNYEAQ. CDR3: CASSHSSGGGELFF. The CDR3 region has the DNA TGTGCCAGCAGCCACTCGAGCGGGGGCGGGGAGCTGTTTTTT. The entire variable domain, with the rest obtained from reference TRBV7-6 and TRBJ2-2, is as follows: GAGVSQSPRYKVTKRGQDVALRCDPISGHVSLYWYRQALGQGPEFLTYFNYEAQQDKSGLPNDRFSAERPEGSISTLTIQRTEQRDSAMYRCASSHSSGGGELFFGEGSRLTVL.

To note about this clone: The junction departs from germline at one end; a sequencing error may be responsible. The CDR3 sequence is CASSKRTSRDTQYF. CDR3 DNA sequence: TGTGCCAGCAGCAAAAGGACTAGCAGAGATACGCAGTATTTT. V gene TRBV5-6 combines with J gene TRBJ2-3; 8 bases are shared with TRBD2. CDR3 size: 14 residues. The V gene's germline CDR1 is SGHDT and CDR2 YYEEEE.

The CDR3 here is CASSTIPAGNTEAFF. The CDR3 DNA reads TGTGCCAGTAGTACCATACCCGCAGGGAACACTGAAGCTTTCTTT. This chain joins TRBV19 and TRBJ1-1; D not resolved. Looked up from germline, CDR1 is LNHDA and CDR2 is SQIVND (reference sequence). The CDR3 length is 15 residues. V lost 4 bases, J lost 1 base, and 13 bases lay in between.